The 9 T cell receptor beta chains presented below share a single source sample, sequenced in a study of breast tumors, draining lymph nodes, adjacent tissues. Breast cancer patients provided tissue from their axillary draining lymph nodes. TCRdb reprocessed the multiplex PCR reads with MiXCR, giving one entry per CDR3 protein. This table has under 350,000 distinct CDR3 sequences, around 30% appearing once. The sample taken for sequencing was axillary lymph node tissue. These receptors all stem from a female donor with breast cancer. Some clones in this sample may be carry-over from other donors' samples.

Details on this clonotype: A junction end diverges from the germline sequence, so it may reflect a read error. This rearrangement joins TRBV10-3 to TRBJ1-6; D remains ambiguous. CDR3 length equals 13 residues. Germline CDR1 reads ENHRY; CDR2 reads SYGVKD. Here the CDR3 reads CAISAGLVELTRF. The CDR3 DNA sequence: TGTGCCATCAGTGCGGGTCTAGTGGAACTAACACGCTTT.

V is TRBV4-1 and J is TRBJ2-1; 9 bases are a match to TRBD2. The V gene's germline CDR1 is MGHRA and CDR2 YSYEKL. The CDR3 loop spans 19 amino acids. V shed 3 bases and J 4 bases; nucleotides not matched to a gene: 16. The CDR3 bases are TGCGCCAGCAGCCACAACCCTTGGGGTATAGCGGGAGAGTACAATGAGCAGTTCTTC. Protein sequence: CASSHNPWGIAGEYNEQFF.

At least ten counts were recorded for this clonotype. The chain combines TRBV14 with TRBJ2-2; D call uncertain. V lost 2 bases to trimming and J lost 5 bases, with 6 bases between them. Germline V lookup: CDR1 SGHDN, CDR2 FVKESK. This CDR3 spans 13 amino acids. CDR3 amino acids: CASSQYQTGELFF. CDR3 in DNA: TGTGCCAGCAGCCAATATCAAACCGGGGAGCTGTTTTTT.

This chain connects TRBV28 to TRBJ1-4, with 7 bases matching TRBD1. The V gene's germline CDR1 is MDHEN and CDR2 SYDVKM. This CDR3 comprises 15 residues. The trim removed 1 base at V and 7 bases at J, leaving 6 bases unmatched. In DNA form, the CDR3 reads TGTGCCAGCAGTTTATCAGGGACAGCCTCTGAAAAACTGTTTTTT. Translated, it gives CASSLSGTASEKLFF.

CDR3 nucleotides: TGTGCCAGCACGGGGGAGGTCTACGAGCAGTACTTC. This gives the protein CASTGEVYEQYF. The chain uses TRBV6-2 or TRBV6-3 and TRBJ2-7; possibly TRBD2 for D (6 bases). The CDR3 contains 12 residues. Trimming left V 7 bases short and J 3 bases short, with 10 bases between. Germline CDR1 is MNHEY and CDR2 is SVGEGT.

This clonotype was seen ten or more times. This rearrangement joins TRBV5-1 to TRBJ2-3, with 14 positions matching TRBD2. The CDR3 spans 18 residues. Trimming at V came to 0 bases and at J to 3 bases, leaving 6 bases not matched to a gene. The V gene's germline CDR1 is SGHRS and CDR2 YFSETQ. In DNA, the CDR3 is TGCGCCAGCAGCTTGGTTGGGACTAGCGGGAGTGGAACAGATACGCAGTATTTT. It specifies CASSLVGTSGSGTDTQYF.

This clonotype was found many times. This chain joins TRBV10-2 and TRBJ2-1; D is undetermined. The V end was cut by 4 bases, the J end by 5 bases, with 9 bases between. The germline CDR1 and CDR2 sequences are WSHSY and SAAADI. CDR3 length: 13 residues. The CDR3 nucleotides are TGCGCCAGCAGTGTGAGGAGAAACAATGAGCAGTTCTTC. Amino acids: CASSVRRNNEQFF.

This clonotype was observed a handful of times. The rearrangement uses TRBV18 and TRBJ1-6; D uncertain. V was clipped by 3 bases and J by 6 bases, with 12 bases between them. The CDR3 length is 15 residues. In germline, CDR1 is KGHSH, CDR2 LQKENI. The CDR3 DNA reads TGTGCCAGCTCACCCCCCCAGGAGCGTAATTCACCCCTCCACTTT. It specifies CASSPPQERNSPLHF.

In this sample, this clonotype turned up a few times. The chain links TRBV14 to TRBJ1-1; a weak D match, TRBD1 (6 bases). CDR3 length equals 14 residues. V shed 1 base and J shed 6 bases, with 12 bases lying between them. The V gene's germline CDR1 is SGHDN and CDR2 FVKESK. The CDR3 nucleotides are TGTGCCAGCAGCCAAGTGGGGGGCAGGGCTGAAGCTTTCTTT. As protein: CASSQVGGRAEAFF. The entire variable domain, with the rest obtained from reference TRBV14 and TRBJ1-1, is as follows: EAGVTQFPSHSVIEKGQTVTLRCDPISGHDNLYWYRRVMGKEIKFLLHFVKESKQDESGMPNNRFLAERTGGTYSTLKVQPAELEDSGVYFCASSQVGGRAEAFFGQGTRLTVV.